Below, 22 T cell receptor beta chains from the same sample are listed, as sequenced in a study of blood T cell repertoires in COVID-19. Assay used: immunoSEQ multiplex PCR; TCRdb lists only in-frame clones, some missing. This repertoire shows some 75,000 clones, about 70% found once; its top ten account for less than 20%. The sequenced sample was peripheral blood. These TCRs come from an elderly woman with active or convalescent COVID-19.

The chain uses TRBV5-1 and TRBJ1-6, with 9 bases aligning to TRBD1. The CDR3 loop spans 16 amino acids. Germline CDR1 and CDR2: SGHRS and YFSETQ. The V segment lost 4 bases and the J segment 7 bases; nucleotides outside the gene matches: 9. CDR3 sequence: CASSTMTGGWNSPLHF. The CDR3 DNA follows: TGCGCCAGCAGCACCATGACAGGGGGATGGAATTCACCCCTCCACTTT. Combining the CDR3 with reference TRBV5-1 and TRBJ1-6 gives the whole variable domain KAGVTQTPRYLIKTRGQQVTLSCSPISGHRSVSWYQQTPGQGLQFLFEYFSETQRNKGNFPGRFSGRQFSNSRSEMNVSTLELGDSALYLCASSTMTGGWNSPLHFGNGTRLTVT.

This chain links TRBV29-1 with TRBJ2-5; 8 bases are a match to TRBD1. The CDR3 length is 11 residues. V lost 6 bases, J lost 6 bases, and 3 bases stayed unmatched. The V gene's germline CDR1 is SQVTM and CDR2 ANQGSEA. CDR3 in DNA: TGCAGCGTAGGACAGGGTCAGACCCAGTACTTC. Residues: CSVGQGQTQYF.

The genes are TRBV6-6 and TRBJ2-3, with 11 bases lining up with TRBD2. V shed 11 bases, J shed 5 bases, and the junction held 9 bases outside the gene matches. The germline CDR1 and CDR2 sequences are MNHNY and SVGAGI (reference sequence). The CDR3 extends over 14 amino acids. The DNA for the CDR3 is TGTGCCGTTAATAGCGGGGGGGCTGGAGATACGCAGTATTTT. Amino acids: CAVNSGGAGDTQYF.

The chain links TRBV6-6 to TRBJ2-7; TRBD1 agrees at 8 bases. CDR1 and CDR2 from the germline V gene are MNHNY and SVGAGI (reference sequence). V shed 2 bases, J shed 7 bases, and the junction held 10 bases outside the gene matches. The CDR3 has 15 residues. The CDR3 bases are TGTGCCAGCAGTTACCCCGGACAGGGACGGGGAGAGCAGTACTTC. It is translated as CASSYPGQGRGEQYF.

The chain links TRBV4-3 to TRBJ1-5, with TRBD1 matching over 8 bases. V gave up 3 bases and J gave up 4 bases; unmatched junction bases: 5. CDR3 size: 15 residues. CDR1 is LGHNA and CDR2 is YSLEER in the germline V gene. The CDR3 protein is CASSQGTGRNQPQHF. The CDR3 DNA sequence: TGCGCCAGCAGCCAGGGGACAGGCAGAAATCAGCCCCAGCATTTT.

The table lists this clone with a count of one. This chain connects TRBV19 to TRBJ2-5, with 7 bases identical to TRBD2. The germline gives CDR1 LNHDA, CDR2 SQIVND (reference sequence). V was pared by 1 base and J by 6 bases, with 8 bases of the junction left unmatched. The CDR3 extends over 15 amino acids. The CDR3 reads CASSIGLAEFKTQYF. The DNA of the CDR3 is TGTGCCAGTAGTATAGGGCTAGCGGAATTCAAGACCCAGTACTTC.

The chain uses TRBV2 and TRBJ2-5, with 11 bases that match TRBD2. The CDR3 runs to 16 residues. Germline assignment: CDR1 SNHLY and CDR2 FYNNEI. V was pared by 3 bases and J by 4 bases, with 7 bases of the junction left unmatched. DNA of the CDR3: TGTGCCAGCAGTGACAGACTAGCGGGGAGCGTAGAGACCCAGTACTTC. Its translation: CASSDRLAGSVETQYF.

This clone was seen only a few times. The CDR3 DNA is TGCGCCAGCAGCCAAGATTTGGCCGGGACAGGGGGAGAGCAGTTCTTC. Translating gives CASSQDLAGTGGEQFF. The chain links TRBV4-1 to TRBJ2-1; TRBD1 agrees at 11 bases. The CDR3 is 16 residues long. Per the germline V gene, CDR1 is MGHRA and CDR2 is YSYEKL. The ends lost 0 bases at V and 10 bases at J; junction bases unmatched: 8.

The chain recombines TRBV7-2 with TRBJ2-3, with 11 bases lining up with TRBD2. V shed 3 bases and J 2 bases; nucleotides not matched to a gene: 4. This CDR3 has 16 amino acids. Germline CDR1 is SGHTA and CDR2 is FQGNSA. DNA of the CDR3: TGTGCCAGCAGCTTCATAGCGGGGGGGCTCACAGATACGCAGTATTTT. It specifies CASSFIAGGLTDTQYF.

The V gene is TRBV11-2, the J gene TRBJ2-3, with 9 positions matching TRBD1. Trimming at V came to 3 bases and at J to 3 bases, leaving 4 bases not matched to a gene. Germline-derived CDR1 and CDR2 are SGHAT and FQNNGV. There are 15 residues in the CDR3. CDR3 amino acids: CASSLDRGYTDTQYF. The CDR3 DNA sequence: TGTGCCAGCAGCTTGGACAGGGGATATACAGATACGCAGTATTTT. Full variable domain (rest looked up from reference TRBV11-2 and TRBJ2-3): EAGVAQSPRYKIIEKRQSVAFWCNPISGHATLYWYQQILGQGPKLLIQFQNNGVVDDSQLPKDRFSAERLKGVDSTLKIQPAKLEDSAVYLCASSLDRGYTDTQYFGPGTRLTVL.

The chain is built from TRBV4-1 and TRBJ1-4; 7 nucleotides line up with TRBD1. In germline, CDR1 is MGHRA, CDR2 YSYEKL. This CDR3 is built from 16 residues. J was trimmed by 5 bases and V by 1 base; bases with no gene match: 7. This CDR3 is CASSQAPTGRNEKLFF. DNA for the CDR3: TGCGCCAGCAGCCAAGCCCCGACAGGGCGGAATGAAAAACTGTTTTTT.

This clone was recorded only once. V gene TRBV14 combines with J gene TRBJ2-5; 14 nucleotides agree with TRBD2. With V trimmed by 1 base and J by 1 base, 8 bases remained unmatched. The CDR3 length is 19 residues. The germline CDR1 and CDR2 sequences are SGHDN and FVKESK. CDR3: CASSQVVGLAGGLQETQYF. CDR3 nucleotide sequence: TGTGCCAGCAGCCAAGTAGTAGGACTAGCGGGGGGCCTCCAAGAGACCCAGTACTTC.

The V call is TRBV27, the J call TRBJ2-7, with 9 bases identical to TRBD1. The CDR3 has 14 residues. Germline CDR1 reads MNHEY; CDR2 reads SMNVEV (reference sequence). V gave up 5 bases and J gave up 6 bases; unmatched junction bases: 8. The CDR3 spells CASSPPWTGAEQYF. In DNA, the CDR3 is TGTGCCAGCAGTCCACCATGGACAGGGGCCGAGCAGTACTTC.

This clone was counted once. The CDR3 protein is CASSYTGGTQPQHF. The CDR3 DNA is TGTGCCAGCAGTTACACAGGGGGGACTCAGCCCCAGCATTTT. This rearrangement joins TRBV6-5 to TRBJ1-5; 8 bases line up with TRBD1. Germline V gene data show CDR1 as MNHEY and CDR2 as SVGAGI. V gave up 2 bases and J gave up 6 bases; unmatched junction bases: 3. There are 14 residues in the CDR3.

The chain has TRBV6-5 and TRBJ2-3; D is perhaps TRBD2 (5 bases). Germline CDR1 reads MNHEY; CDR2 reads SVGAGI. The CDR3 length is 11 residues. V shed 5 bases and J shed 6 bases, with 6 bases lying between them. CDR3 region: CASSRGDTQYF. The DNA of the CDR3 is TGTGCCAGCAGTCGAGGGGATACGCAGTATTTT.

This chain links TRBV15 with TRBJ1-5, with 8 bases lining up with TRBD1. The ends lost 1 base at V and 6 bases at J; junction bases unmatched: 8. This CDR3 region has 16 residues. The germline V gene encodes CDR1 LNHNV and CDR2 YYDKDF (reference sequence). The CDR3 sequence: CATSRGYRGMGQPQHF. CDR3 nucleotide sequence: TGTGCCACCAGCAGAGGCTACAGGGGGATGGGTCAGCCCCAGCATTTT.

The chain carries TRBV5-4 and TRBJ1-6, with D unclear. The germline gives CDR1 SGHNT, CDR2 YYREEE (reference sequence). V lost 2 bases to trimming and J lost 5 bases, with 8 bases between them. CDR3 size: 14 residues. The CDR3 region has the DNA TGTGCCAGCAGCTTTCGGGGAAATAATTCACCCCTCCACTTT. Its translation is CASSFRGNNSPLHF.

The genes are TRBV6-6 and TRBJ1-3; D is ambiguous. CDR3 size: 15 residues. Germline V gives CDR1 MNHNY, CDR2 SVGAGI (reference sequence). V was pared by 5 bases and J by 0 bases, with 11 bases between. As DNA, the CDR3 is TGTGCCAGCAGTGATCTACGGGGCTCTGGAAACACCATATATTTT. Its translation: CASSDLRGSGNTIYF.

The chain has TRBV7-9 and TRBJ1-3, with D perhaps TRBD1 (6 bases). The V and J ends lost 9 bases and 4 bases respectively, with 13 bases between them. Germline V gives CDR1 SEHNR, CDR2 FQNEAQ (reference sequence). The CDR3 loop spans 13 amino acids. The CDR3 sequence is CASRRGGGNTIYF. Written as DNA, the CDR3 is TGTGCCAGTCGAAGGGGGGGAGGAAACACCATATATTTT.

CDR3 sequence reads: CSVGGGSETQYF. In nucleotides, the CDR3 is TGCAGCGTTGGAGGAGGGTCGGAGACCCAGTACTTC. J is TRBJ2-5 and V is TRBV29-1, with a tentative D call TRBD2 (6 bases). Germline V gene data show CDR1 as SQVTM and CDR2 as ANQGSEA. The V gene lost 4 bases and the J gene lost 5 bases, with 11 bases spanning the gap. This CDR3 has 12 residues.

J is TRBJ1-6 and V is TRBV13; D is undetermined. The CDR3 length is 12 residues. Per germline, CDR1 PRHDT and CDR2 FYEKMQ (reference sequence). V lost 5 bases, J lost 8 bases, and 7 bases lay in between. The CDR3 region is CASSQVYSPLHF. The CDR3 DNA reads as TGTGCCAGCAGCCAGGTCTATTCACCCCTCCACTTT.

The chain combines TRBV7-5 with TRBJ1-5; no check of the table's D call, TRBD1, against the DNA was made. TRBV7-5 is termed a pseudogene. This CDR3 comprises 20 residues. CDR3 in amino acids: CARSPAIRRTGGNSNQPQHF. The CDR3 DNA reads TGTGCCAGAAGCCCAGCGATTAGGAGGACAGGGGGAAATAGCAATCAGCCCCAGCATTTT.